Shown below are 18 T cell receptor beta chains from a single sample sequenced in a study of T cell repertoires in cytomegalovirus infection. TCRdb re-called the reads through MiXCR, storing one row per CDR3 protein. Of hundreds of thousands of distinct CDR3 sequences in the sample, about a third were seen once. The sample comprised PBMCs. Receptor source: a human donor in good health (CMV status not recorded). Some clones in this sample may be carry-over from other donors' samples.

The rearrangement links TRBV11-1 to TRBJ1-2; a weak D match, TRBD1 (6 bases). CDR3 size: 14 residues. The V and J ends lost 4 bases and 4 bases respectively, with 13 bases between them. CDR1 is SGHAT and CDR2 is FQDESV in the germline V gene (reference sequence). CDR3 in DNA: TGTGCCAGCAGCTCTGAGGGGGACCCCTATGGCTACACCTTC. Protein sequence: CASSSEGDPYGYTF. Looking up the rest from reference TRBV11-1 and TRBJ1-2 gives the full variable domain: EAEVAQSPRYKITEKSQAVAFWCDPISGHATLYWYRQILGQGPELLVQFQDESVVDDSQLPKDRFSAERLKGVDSTLKIQPAELGDSAMYLCASSSEGDPYGYTFGSGTRLTVV.

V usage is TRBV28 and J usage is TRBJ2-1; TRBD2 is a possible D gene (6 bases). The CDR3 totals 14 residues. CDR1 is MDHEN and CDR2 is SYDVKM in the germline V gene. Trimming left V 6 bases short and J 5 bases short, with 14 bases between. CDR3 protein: CASSPSGPNNEQFF. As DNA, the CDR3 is TGTGCCAGCAGCCCGAGCGGGCCCAACAATGAGCAGTTCTTC.

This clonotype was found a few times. CDR3 residues: CASSANPPTANEQFF. CDR3 coding DNA: TGTGCCAGCAGTGCCAACCCTCCGACCGCCAATGAGCAGTTCTTC. The V gene is TRBV25-1, the J gene TRBJ2-1; D ambiguous. Looked up from germline, CDR1 is MGHDK and CDR2 is SYGVNS. This CDR3 is built from 15 residues. V dropped 4 bases and J dropped 6 bases, with 16 bases sitting between them.

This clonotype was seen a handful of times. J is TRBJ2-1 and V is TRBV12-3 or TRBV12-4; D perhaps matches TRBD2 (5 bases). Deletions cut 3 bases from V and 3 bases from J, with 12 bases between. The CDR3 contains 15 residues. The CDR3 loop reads CASSFGDAVYNEQFF. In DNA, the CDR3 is TGTGCCAGCAGTTTCGGGGATGCCGTCTACAATGAGCAGTTCTTC.

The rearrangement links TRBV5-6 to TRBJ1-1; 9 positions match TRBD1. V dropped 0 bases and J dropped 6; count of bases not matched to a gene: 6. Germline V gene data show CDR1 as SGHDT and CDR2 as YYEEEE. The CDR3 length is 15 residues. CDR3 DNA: TGTGCCAGCAGCTTGGCCGGACAGGGGCTCGCTGAAGCTTTCTTT. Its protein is CASSLAGQGLAEAFF.

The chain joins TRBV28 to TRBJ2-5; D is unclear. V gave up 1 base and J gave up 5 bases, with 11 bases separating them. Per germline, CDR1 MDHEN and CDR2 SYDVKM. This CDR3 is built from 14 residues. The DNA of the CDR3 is TGTGCCAGCAGTTTATTAAGGCCCGGGGAGACCCAGTACTTC. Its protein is CASSLLRPGETQYF.

The CDR3 loop reads CASGGGPPGAEAFF. In DNA, the CDR3 is TGTGCCAGCGGGGGGGGGCCCCCGGGCGCGGAAGCTTTCTTT. V usage is TRBV6-8 and J usage is TRBJ1-1; D perhaps matches TRBD1 (6 bases). The V gene lost 8 bases and the J gene lost 8 bases, with 21 bases spanning the gap. Germline CDR1 reads MNHGY; CDR2 reads SAAAGT. This CDR3 is built from 14 residues.

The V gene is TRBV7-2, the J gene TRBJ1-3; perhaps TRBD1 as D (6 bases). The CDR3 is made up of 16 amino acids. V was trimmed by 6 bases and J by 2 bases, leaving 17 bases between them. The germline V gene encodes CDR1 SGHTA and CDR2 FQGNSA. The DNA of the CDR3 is TGTGCCAGCAGTCGAGGGGGGGGCGGGCCTGGAAACACCATATATTTT. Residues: CASSRGGGGPGNTIYF.

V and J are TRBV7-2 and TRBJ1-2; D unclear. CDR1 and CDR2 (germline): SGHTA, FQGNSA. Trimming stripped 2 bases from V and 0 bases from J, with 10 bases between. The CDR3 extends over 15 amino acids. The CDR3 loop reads CASSLQAGANYGYTF. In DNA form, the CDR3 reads TGTGCCAGCAGCTTACAGGCCGGAGCTAACTATGGCTACACCTTC. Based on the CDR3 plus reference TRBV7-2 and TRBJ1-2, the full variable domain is GAGVSQSPSNKVTEKGKDVELRCDPISGHTALYWYRQSLGQGLEFLIYFQGNSAPDKSGLPSDRFSAERTGGSVSTLTIQRTQQEDSAVYLCASSLQAGANYGYTFGSGTRLTVV.

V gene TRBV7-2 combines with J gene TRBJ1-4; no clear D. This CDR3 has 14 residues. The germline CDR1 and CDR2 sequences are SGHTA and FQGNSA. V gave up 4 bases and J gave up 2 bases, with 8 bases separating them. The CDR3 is CASSWTSTNEKLFF. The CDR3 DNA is TGTGCCAGCAGCTGGACTTCTACTAATGAAAAACTGTTTTTT.

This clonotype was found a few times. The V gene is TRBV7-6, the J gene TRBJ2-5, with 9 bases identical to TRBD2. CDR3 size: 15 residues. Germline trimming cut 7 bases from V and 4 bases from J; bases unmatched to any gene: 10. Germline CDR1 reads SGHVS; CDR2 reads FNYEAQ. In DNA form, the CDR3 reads TGTGCCAGCACCCTTGGGGCGGGGGGGCGAGAGACCCAGTACTTC. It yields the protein CASTLGAGGRETQYF.

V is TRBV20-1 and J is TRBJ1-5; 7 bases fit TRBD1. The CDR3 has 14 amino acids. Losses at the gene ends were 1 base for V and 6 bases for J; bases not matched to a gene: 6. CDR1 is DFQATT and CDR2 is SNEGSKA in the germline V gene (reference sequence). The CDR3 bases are TGCAGTGCTAGAGCCGAGAGGGACAGTCAGCCCCAGCATTTT. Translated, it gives CSARAERDSQPQHF.

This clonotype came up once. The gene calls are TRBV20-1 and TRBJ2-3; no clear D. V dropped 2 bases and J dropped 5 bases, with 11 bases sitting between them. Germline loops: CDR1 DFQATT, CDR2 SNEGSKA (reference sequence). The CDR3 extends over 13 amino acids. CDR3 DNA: TGCAGTGCTAGAAGTCAGGCAGGAGATACGCAGTATTTT. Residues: CSARSQAGDTQYF.

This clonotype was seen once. The CDR3, as DNA: TGCAGTGCCAGCACTGGAGATACGCAGTATTTT. Encoded protein: CSASTGDTQYF. The chain carries TRBV20-1 and TRBJ2-3; D ambiguous. Germline V lookup: CDR1 DFQATT, CDR2 SNEGSKA (reference sequence). The CDR3 consists of 11 residues. The V gene lost 6 bases and the J gene lost 5 bases, with 9 bases spanning the gap.

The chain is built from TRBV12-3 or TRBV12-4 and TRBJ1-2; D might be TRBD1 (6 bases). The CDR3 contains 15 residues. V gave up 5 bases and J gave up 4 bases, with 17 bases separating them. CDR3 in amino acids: CASSPRQASGYGYTF. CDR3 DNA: TGTGCCAGCAGTCCTCGACAGGCATCTGGCTATGGCTACACCTTC.

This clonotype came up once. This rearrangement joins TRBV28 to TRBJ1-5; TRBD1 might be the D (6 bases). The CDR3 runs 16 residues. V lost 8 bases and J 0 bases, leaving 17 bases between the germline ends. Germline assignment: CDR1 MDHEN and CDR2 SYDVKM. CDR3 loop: CASLEQGQYSNQPQHF. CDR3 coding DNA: TGTGCCAGCTTAGAACAGGGCCAGTATAGCAATCAGCCCCAGCATTTT.

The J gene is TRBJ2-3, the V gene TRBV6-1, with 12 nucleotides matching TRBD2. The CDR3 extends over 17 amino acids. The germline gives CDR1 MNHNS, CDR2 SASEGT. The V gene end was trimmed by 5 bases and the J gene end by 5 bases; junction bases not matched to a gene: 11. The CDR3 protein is CASSLRLAGERGDTQYF. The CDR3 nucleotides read TGTGCCAGCAGTCTCCGACTAGCGGGGGAACGAGGAGATACGCAGTATTTT.

The CDR3 loop is CASSPGYEQFF. For the CDR3, the DNA is TGTGCCAGCAGCCCCGGATATGAGCAGTTCTTC. The V call is TRBV5-4, the J call TRBJ2-1; the D is unclear. The germline V gene has CDR1 SGHNT and CDR2 YYREEE (reference sequence). The V and J ends lost 4 bases and 8 bases respectively, with 7 bases between them. There are 11 residues in the CDR3.